This passage covers 17 T cell receptor beta chains from one sample sequenced in a study of tumor-infiltrating lymphocytes in oesophageal squamous cell carcinoma. TCRdb analysed the PCR reads with MiXCR anew, one entry per CDR3 protein. The table has around 13,000 distinct CDR3 sequences, about 55% seen once. The sequenced material came from esophageal tumor tissue. These receptors all stem from a female donor with esophageal squamous cell carcinoma.

This clonotype appeared once. This chain uses TRBV7-3 with TRBJ2-1, with 12 bases aligning to TRBD2. Unmatched junction bases numbered 8, after V lost 5 bases and J lost 6 bases. The germline V gene encodes CDR1 SGHTA and CDR2 FQGTGA. The CDR3 covers 16 residues. CDR3 in amino acids: CASSPSGRGVVNEQFF. CDR3 in DNA: TGTGCCAGCAGCCCTAGCGGGAGGGGGGTTGTCAATGAGCAGTTCTTC.

This clonotype has a count of ten or more. The rearrangement links TRBV10-1 to TRBJ1-4; the D gene is possibly TRBD1 (5 bases). V lost 1 base and J 0 bases, leaving 15 bases between the germline ends. The CDR3 is made up of 18 amino acids. Germline CDR1 is WNHNN and CDR2 is SYGVQD (reference sequence). The CDR3 spells CASSEFPLGGATNEKLFF. DNA for the CDR3: TGCGCCAGCAGTGAGTTCCCGCTCGGGGGGGCAACTAATGAAAAACTGTTTTTT.

This clonotype showed up many times. An end of the junction differs from the germline gene, which may be a read error. V gene TRBV6-1 combines with J gene TRBJ2-1; D is perhaps TRBD1 or TRBD2 (5 bases each). Germline V gene data show CDR1 as MNHNS and CDR2 as SASEGT. The CDR3 totals 12 residues. CDR3 residues: CASYHGDGAVLF. The CDR3 bases are TGTGCCAGCTACCATGGGGACGGAGCAGTGCTCTTC.

This chain joins TRBV11-3 and TRBJ2-1; D is unclear. Germline V gene lookup returns CDR1 SGHNT and CDR2 YENEEA. Between the trimmed V and J ends, which lost 3 bases and 5 bases, there was a span of 5 bases. The CDR3 loop spans 12 amino acids. CDR3 residues: CASSFSDNEQFF. CDR3 coding DNA: TGTGCCAGCAGCTTCTCTGACAATGAGCAGTTCTTC.

The chain joins TRBV9 to TRBJ2-1; 9 nucleotides match TRBD1. Trimming cost V 3 bases and J 0 bases; bases outside gene matches: 4. The CDR3 spans 16 residues. Germline V lookup: CDR1 SGDLS, CDR2 YYNGEE. The DNA for the CDR3 is TGTGCCAGCAGCGAGCGGACAGGGGCCTCCTACAATGAGCAGTTCTTC. Protein sequence: CASSERTGASYNEQFF.

The CDR3 reads CASMALLFYEQYF. In DNA form, the CDR3 reads TGTGCCAGCATGGCCTTACTCTTCTACGAGCAGTACTTC. V is TRBV6-1 and J is TRBJ2-4; no definite D call. The DNA end is a closer match to TRBJ2-7, so the J assignment may be wrong. Germline assignment: CDR1 MNHNS and CDR2 SASEGT. CDR3 length: 13 residues.

This clonotype occurred a few times. This rearrangement joins TRBV7-8 to TRBJ2-3; D is possibly TRBD1 or TRBD2 (8 bases each). The DNA matches TRBJ2-1 better at its end, which makes the J call doubtful. The V gene's germline CDR1 is SGHVS and CDR2 FQNEAQ. The CDR3 is 15 amino acids. CDR3 residues: CASSLIAGQAIEQFF. The CDR3, as DNA: TGTGCCAGCAGCCTAATAGCGGGACAGGCGATTGAGCAGTTCTTC.

In its sample, this clonotype was seen many times. A much larger clone lies a single base off, so this may be a read error. This chain links TRBV7-6 with TRBJ2-5, with D uncertain. Trimming pared 2 bases from V and 11 bases from J, leaving 15 bases between. The CDR3 has 13 residues. CDR1 is SGHVS, CDR2 FNYEAQ, per germline. DNA for the CDR3: TGTGCCAGCAGCTTAACCAGATACAATGAGCAGTACTTC. Encoded protein: CASSLTRYNEQYF.

For the CDR3, the DNA is TGTGCCAGCAGCTTCCGACAGGGGGTGTCGTCCTACGAGCAGTACTTC. It specifies CASSFRQGVSSYEQYF. This chain connects TRBV11-2 to TRBJ2-7, with TRBD1 identical over 9 bases. CDR3 length equals 16 residues. The V gene end was trimmed by 3 bases and the J gene end by 1 base; junction bases not matched to a gene: 7. Germline loops: CDR1 SGHAT, CDR2 FQNNGV.

This clonotype was recorded only once. The conserved closing phenylalanine or tryptophan is absent in this CDR3, likely reflecting a read error. The DNA is omitted, as the CDR3 cannot be located on it reliably, and the CDR3 follows TCRdb's listing. The chain is built from TRBV7-2 and TRBJ2-7; whether TRBD1, the table's D call, matches the DNA was not checked. From germline, CDR1 is SGHTA and CDR2 FQGNSA. The CDR3 spans 17 residues, counting both ends. CDR3 sequence reads: CASSLGGQTYNEQYFGS.

The rearrangement joins TRBV11-2 to TRBJ2-1; D may be TRBD1 (6 bases). Germline V gives CDR1 SGHAT, CDR2 FQNNGV. V dropped 1 base and J dropped 3 bases, with 13 bases sitting between them. This CDR3 is 16 amino acids long. CDR3 sequence: CASSLGGRGSYNEQFF. The CDR3 DNA reads TGTGCCAGCAGCTTAGGTGGCAGGGGAAGCTACAATGAGCAGTTCTTC.

This clonotype is medium-sized within its sample. The chain has TRBV28 and TRBJ2-1; 9 bases align to TRBD2. This CDR3 is built from 16 residues. V shed 6 bases and J 3 bases; nucleotides not matched to a gene: 9. Germline V gene data show CDR1 as MDHEN and CDR2 as SYDVKM. The CDR3, as DNA: TGTGCCAGCAGGTACGCCGGGACTAGCAGCTACAATGAGCAGTTCTTC. This sequence encodes CASRYAGTSSYNEQFF.

The sample holds a few counts of this clonotype. Without the conserved terminal phenylalanine or tryptophan, this CDR3 likely stems from a read error. The limits of the CDR3 on the DNA are not certain, so only TCRdb's listed CDR3 is given. The V and J genes are TRBV6-1 and TRBJ2-5; the DNA was not used to check the table's D call, TRBD1. Germline assignment: CDR1 MNHNS and CDR2 SASEGT. Including both end residues, the CDR3 is 15 amino acids long. The chain's CDR3 is CASSNDRDSPLHFGN.

The chain carries TRBV7-8 and TRBJ2-7; maybe TRBD2 (5 bases). The CDR3 consists of 11 residues. Trimming removed 5 bases at V and 3 bases at J, with 5 bases between. Germline loops: CDR1 SGHVS, CDR2 FQNEAQ. CDR3 protein: CASSDYYEQYF. The CDR3 DNA reads as TGTGCCAGCAGCGACTACTACGAGCAGTACTTC.

This clonotype is categorized as medium-sized. The J gene is TRBJ2-3, the V gene TRBV7-9, with D hard to call. Germline values: CDR1 SEHNR, CDR2 FQNEAQ (reference sequence). The CDR3 extends over 14 amino acids. Trimming took 4 bases from V and 4 from J, leaving 12 bases between them. In DNA, the CDR3 is TGTGCCAGCAGCTCCCTCCTTAGGTCAGATACGCAGTATTTT. It specifies CASSSLLRSDTQYF.

This clonotype was detected only once. A read error is likely, as this CDR3 ends without the conserved phenylalanine or tryptophan. The DNA is left out, because the CDR3 cannot be placed on it with certainty; the CDR3 is given as TCRdb lists it. The chain employs TRBV6-1 and TRBJ2-3; the D call TRBD2 from the table was never checked on the DNA. Per germline, CDR1 MNHNS and CDR2 SASEGT. Termini included, the CDR3 measures 14 amino acids. The CDR3: CASSAGGYSYEQFL.

V usage is TRBV7-6 and J usage is TRBJ2-7; 10 bases are shared with TRBD1. This CDR3 spans 13 amino acids. Trimming at V came to 5 bases and at J to 4 bases, leaving 2 bases not matched to a gene. Germline CDR1 is SGHVS and CDR2 is FNYEAQ. For the CDR3, the DNA is TGTGCCAGCAGCAGGGACAGGGGATACGAGCAGTACTTC. As protein: CASSRDRGYEQYF.